This TCR beta chain was identified in a study of OX40 agonist ivuxolimab in advanced cancers. About the full investigation: Ivuxolimab was an agonistic, fully human IgG2 monoclonal antibody directed against OX40 (CD134), a costimulatory receptor. Intravenous ivuxolimab was administered to patients every 2 weeks at six dose levels: 0.01, 0.1, 0.3, 1.5, 3 and 10 mg/kg. Of the 50 to 55 patients in dose escalation, 19 had hepatocellular carcinoma, roughly 15 had melanoma, 9 had renal cell carcinoma and 9 had head and neck cancer. The dose-escalation cohort was over 70% male with a mean age of roughly 62 years, ranging from 23 to 79. Prior anti-PD-1, anti-PD-L1 or anti-CTLA-4 therapy was permitted, and about two fifths of dose-escalation patients had received checkpoint inhibitors. Three dose-escalation patients achieved partial responses, one with hepatocellular carcinoma and two with cutaneous melanoma. The point of sequencing TCRbeta in the periphery was to test whether ivuxolimab changed TCR sequence diversity and drove clonal T-cell expansion. The paper covers the monotherapy dose-escalation part of the phase I ivuxolimab trial, which included N of about 50 patients.

To note about this clone: Its binding antigen is unknown. No quality values exist for individual bases; no much larger clone is one base distant.

The CDR3 runs 15 amino acids, cysteine and phenylalanine included. The read is trimmed to its CDR3 DNA, 45 bases read in frame from base 1. CDR1 SNHLY and CDR2 FYNNEI are derived from the germline V gene. Trimming removed 6 bases from V and 4 bases from J; the gene matches leave 11 bases unexplained. To sequence the TCRbeta CDR3 region, genomic DNA was isolated from the sorted cells. TCRbeta CDR3 regions were sequenced using the immunoSEQ Assay. This is the immuneACCESS table as TCRdb keeps it, with only in-frame sequences that have V and J called. A part of the clones is gone; compared with another copy, unresolved V genes explain less than half, and the rest is unexplained. For this sample the table gives 30,000 to 45,000 clones, of which around 87% were detected only once. In total, the top ten clones hold roughly 30% of the sample. The trial excluded patients who had a history of autoimmune disease or were on systemic immunosuppression. In every dose cohort, peripheral blood was drawn for TCR sequencing at baseline, cycle 4 day 1, and cycle 7 day 1. Samples came from an open-label, multicenter, first-in-human phase I dose-escalation trial of ivuxolimab. The trial enrolled adults with locally advanced or metastatic head and neck squamous cell, hepatocellular, melanoma or renal cell carcinoma. Before TCR sequencing, CD4+ and CD8+ T cells were separately sorted from peripheral blood.

The study at large found these results: Low levels of normalized T-cell clonal expansion were also seen in some patients who did not respond. After ivuxolimab, expanded clones were on average more numerous among CD8+ T cells than among CD4+ T cells. The antigen specificity of the peripheral T cells that underwent clonal expansion was not determined. At doses from 0.1 to 3.0 mg/kg, clonal expansion was seen in both CD4+ and CD8+ blood T cells between baseline and week 6. In partial responders in the 0.1-3.0 mg/kg groups, normalized peripheral clonal expansion was found to be among the lowest, especially among CD8+ T cells.

Sequencing used CD4+ or CD8+ T cells sorted from blood, obtained in a trial of the OX40 agonist ivuxolimab. This clonotype originated in an adult with an advanced solid tumor such as melanoma, head and neck, liver or kidney cancer. The V and J genes are TRBV2 and TRBJ2-5, with 7 bases aligning to TRBD1. The sequenced DNA: TGTGCCAGCAGCCCCACTTTAGGGGGCTTAGAGACCCAGTACTTC. This sequence encodes CASSPTLGGLETQYF.